The T cell receptor beta chain under discussion was sequenced for a study of T cell repertoires in cytomegalovirus infection. This clonotype was counted between two and nine times. Its matching antigen is unknown. Trimming took off 5 bases at V and 2 bases at J, with 12 bases between the two ends. The CDR3 runs 14 residues. A single record per CDR3 protein comes from TCRdb applying MiXCR to the reads. The data hold 900,000 to 950,000 distinct CDR3 sequences, with around 32% observed a single time. This sample comprised cultured CD8+ T cells from PBMCs, obtained from culture after CMV antigen stimulation. This receptor was obtained from a human donor in good health (CMV status not recorded). Some clones in this sample may be carry-over from other donors' samples. The chain combines TRBV12-3 or TRBV12-4 with TRBJ2-5; no reliable D call. CDR3 region: CASSHHILQETQYF. DNA for the CDR3: TGTGCCAGCAGTCACCATATACTACAAGAGACCCAGTACTTC.